This T cell receptor beta chain was documented in a study of radiotherapy plus CTLA-4 blockade in lung cancer. The CDR3 is made up of 15 amino acids. The germline V gene has CDR1 LNHDA and CDR2 SQIVND (reference sequence). V was clipped by 0 bases and J by 7 bases, with 15 bases between them. Assay used: immunoSEQ multiplex PCR; TCRdb lists only in-frame clones, some missing. The sample lists around 59,000 clones; 65% to 80% were seen once. This specimen consisted of peripheral blood, obtained from a patient treated with radiotherapy plus ipilimumab. V gene TRBV19 combines with J gene TRBJ1-2; D is perhaps TRBD1 (5 bases). The TCR was taken from a human donor with non-small cell lung cancer whose response to radiotherapy plus ipilimumab could not be evaluated. The CDR3 reads CASSIDRSGRSGYTF. The CDR3 region has the DNA TGTGCCAGTAGTATAGATCGATCAGGGCGATCTGGCTACACCTTC.